The clone carrying this T cell receptor (beta chain) was seen a single time. This specimen belongs to a study of cytotoxic CD8 clonotypes in ibrutinib-treated CLL. Across the study: In all, about a dozen patients were relapsed/refractory, approximately 14 were treatment-naive and 17 were IGHV unmutated.

The table came from immunoSEQ multiplex PCR; TCRdb's copy has only in-frame clones and leaves some out. The repertoire consists of roughly 16,000 clones, with about 70% occurring once and the leading ten covering roughly 25%. The germline V and J ends were trimmed by 5 bases and 1 base, with 11 bases remaining between them. The CDR3 runs 14 residues. The germline V gene encodes CDR1 MDHEN and CDR2 SYDVKM. Sequencing was performed on PBMCs, taken after 12 months of ibrutinib treatment. The clonotype was recovered from a human donor with chronic lymphocytic leukemia. The chain couples TRBV28 to TRBJ1-1; D is unclear. CDR3 DNA sequence: TGTGCCAGCAGTCCGCCCATGCCGAACACTGAAGCTTTCTTT. Its protein is CASSPPMPNTEAFF.